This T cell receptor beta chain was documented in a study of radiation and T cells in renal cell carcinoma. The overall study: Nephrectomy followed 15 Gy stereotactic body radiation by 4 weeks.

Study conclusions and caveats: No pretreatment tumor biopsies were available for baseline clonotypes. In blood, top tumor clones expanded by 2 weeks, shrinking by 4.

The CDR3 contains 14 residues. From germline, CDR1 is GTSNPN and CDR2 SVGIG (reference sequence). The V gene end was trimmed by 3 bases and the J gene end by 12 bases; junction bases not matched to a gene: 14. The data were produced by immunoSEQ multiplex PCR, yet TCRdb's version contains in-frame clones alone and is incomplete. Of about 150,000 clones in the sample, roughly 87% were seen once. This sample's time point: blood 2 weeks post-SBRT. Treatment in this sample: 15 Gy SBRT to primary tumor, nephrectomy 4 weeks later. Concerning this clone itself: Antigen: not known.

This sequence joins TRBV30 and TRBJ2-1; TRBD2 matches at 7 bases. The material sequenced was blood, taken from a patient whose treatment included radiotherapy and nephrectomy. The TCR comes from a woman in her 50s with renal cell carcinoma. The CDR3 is CAWSLYLEAGVQFF. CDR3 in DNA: TGTGCCTGGAGCCTATATCTAGAGGCGGGGGTGCAGTTCTTC. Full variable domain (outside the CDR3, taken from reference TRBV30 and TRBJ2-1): SQTIHQWPATLVQPVGSPLSLECTVEGTSNPNLYWYRQAAGRGLQLLFYSVGIGQISSEVPQNLSASRPQDRQFILSSKKLLLSDSGFYLCAWSLYLEAGVQFFGPGTRLTVL.